This passage covers 19 T cell receptor beta chains from one sample sequenced in a study of cytomegalovirus exposure and HLA in healthy donors. Generated by immunoSEQ multiplex PCR, the TCRdb table keeps only in-frame clones and is missing some. This sample has 150,000 to 180,000 clones, with about 86% found just once. The specimen was PBMCs. All receptors derive from a human donor in good health.

The chain recombines TRBV2 with TRBJ2-1, with D uncertain. Per the germline V gene, CDR1 is SNHLY and CDR2 is FYNNEI. V lost 6 bases and J 3 bases, leaving 6 bases between the germline ends. This CDR3 is built from 12 residues. In DNA form, the CDR3 reads TGTGCCAGCAGCGACATCTACAATGAGCAGTTCTTC. This gives the protein CASSDIYNEQFF.

CDR3 in DNA: TGTGCCAGTAGTATCGGCAGGGAGGCGACCCAGTACTTC. Translated: CASSIGREATQYF. This rearrangement joins TRBV19 to TRBJ2-5, with D possibly TRBD2 on 6 matching bases. The germline V gene has CDR1 LNHDA and CDR2 SQIVND (reference sequence). The CDR3 is made up of 13 amino acids. Trimming took off 3 bases at V and 7 bases at J, with 12 bases between the two ends.

In its sample, this clone was seen a few times. V is TRBV4-1 and J is TRBJ1-4, with D perhaps TRBD1 (5 bases). V dropped 3 bases and J dropped 8 bases, with 16 bases sitting between them. This CDR3 has 15 amino acids. Germline lookup yields CDR1 MGHRA and CDR2 YSYEKL. CDR3 in DNA: TGCGCCAGCAGCCAGCACGAAGGGGTAGGCGAAAAACTGTTTTTT. This sequence encodes CASSQHEGVGEKLFF.

The chain recombines TRBV5-1 with TRBJ2-7; D remains unclear. The CDR3 runs 15 residues. Trimming removed 0 bases at V and 6 bases at J, with 16 bases between. Germline V CDR1 and CDR2: SGHRS, YFSETQ. CDR3 sequence (DNA): TGCGCCAGCAGCTTGGGGTCAGGTCCCGCCCCCGAGCAGTACTTC. This encodes CASSLGSGPAPEQYF.

This clone was detected once. The chain has TRBV7-3 and TRBJ1-1; D is uncertain. This CDR3 region has 13 residues. The germline V gene has CDR1 SGHTA and CDR2 FQGTGA. Trimming removed 2 bases at V and 1 base at J, with 5 bases between. This chain's CDR3 is CASSLSENTEAFF. For the CDR3, the DNA is TGTGCCAGCAGCTTATCAGAGAACACTGAAGCTTTCTTT.

This clone was seen once. This chain links TRBV11-2 with TRBJ1-2; TRBD1 matches at 7 bases. Germline CDR1 is SGHAT and CDR2 is FQNNGV. The CDR3 runs 14 residues. J was trimmed by 6 bases and V by 4 bases; bases with no gene match: 8. The CDR3 sequence is CASSSRTGADGYTF. The CDR3 nucleotides are TGTGCCAGCAGCTCTCGGACAGGAGCAGATGGCTACACCTTC.

This sequence joins TRBV7-9 and TRBJ2-2; tentatively, D is TRBD1 (6 bases). The CDR3 is made up of 16 amino acids. The germline CDR1 and CDR2 sequences are SEHNR and FQNEAQ (reference sequence). V lost 3 bases and J lost 0, with 11 bases in between. The CDR3 spells CASSLFEGANTGELFF. The CDR3 DNA sequence: TGTGCCAGCAGCTTGTTTGAGGGGGCGAACACCGGGGAGCTGTTTTTT. The whole variable domain, filled in from reference TRBV7-9 and TRBJ2-2, reads DTGVSQNPRHKITKRGQNVTFRCDPISEHNRLYWYRQTLGQGPEFLTYFQNEAQLEKSRLLSDRFSAERPKGSFSTLEIQRTEQGDSAMYLCASSLFEGANTGELFFGEGSRLTVL.

V and J are TRBV28 and TRBJ2-5; D ambiguous. The germline gives CDR1 MDHEN, CDR2 SYDVKM. The CDR3 contains 12 residues. V lost 2 bases to trimming and J lost 5 bases, with 6 bases between them. The CDR3 sequence is CASSLLEETQYF. The CDR3 DNA is TGTGCCAGCAGTTTACTTGAGGAGACCCAGTACTTC.

The sample holds one count of this clone. V and J are TRBV2 and TRBJ1-5, with D perhaps matching TRBD1 (6 bases). The CDR3 contains 14 residues. Deletions cut 3 bases from V and 4 bases from J, with 10 bases between. The V gene's germline CDR1 is SNHLY and CDR2 FYNNEI. The CDR3 DNA reads TGTGCCAGCAGTGACACAGGGTTTAATCAGCCCCAGCATTTT. Amino acid sequence: CASSDTGFNQPQHF. The full variable domain, in which reference TRBV2 and TRBJ1-5 provide the parts outside the CDR3, is EPEVTQTPSHQVTQMGQEVILRCVPISNHLYFYWYRQILGQKVEFLVSFYNNEISEKSEIFDDQFSVERPDGSNFTLKIRSTKLEDSAMYFCASSDTGFNQPQHFGDGTRLSIL.

The V gene is TRBV6-5, the J gene TRBJ1-2, with 8 bases fitting TRBD1. Trimming cost V 6 bases and J 4 bases; bases outside gene matches: 4. Germline CDR1 and CDR2: MNHEY and SVGAGI. The CDR3 covers 13 residues. CDR3 bases: TGTGCCAGCAGCCGAGGACAGGGCTATGGCTACACCTTC. Translating it yields CASSRGQGYGYTF.

J is TRBJ2-5 and V is TRBV6-5; 10 nucleotides match TRBD2. The V gene end was trimmed by 8 bases and the J gene end by 5 bases; junction bases not matched to a gene: 8. Per the germline V gene, CDR1 is MNHEY and CDR2 is SVGAGI. The CDR3 covers 14 residues. DNA for the CDR3: TGTGCCAGCTCGATTCTAGCGGGAGCGGAGACCCAGTACTTC. This encodes CASSILAGAETQYF.

The chain recombines TRBV9 with TRBJ1-1; weak D call: TRBD1 (5 bases). Germline V gene lookup returns CDR1 SGDLS and CDR2 YYNGEE. Between the trimmed V and J ends, which lost 0 bases and 6 bases, there was a span of 9 bases. The CDR3 sequence is 13 residues long. CDR3 coding DNA: TGTGCCAGCAGCGTAGAGGGGTTCGCTGAAGCTTTCTTT. Amino acid sequence: CASSVEGFAEAFF.

V gene TRBV15 combines with J gene TRBJ1-2; D remains ambiguous. Germline V gene data show CDR1 as LNHNV and CDR2 as YYDKDF (reference sequence). The CDR3 extends over 12 amino acids. The germline V and J ends were trimmed by 4 bases and 7 bases, with 10 bases remaining between them. The CDR3 nucleotides are TGTGCCACCAGCATAGCCGGTGGTGGCTACACCTTC. Its protein product is CATSIAGGGYTF.

This sequence joins TRBV5-6 and TRBJ2-5, with a possible D match to TRBD2 (5 bases). This CDR3 region has 15 residues. The germline gives CDR1 SGHDT, CDR2 YYEEEE. Trimming stripped 1 base from V and 3 bases from J, with 13 bases between. DNA for the CDR3: TGTGCCAGCAGCTTGTACGGCGGGCCTAAAGAGACCCAGTACTTC. This encodes CASSLYGGPKETQYF.

This chain uses TRBV19 with TRBJ1-2, with D possibly TRBD1 on 6 matching bases. Germline V CDR1 and CDR2: LNHDA, SQIVND (reference sequence). This CDR3 has 15 amino acids. V gave up 4 bases and J gave up 4 bases, with 16 bases separating them. CDR3 loop: CASSTRHGQIYGYTF. In DNA form, the CDR3 reads TGTGCCAGTAGTACAAGACACGGACAGATCTATGGCTACACCTTC.

The rearrangement joins TRBV19 to TRBJ1-4; 7 positions agree with TRBD1. CDR3 length: 13 amino acids. Germline lookup yields CDR1 LNHDA and CDR2 SQIVND (reference sequence). The V segment lost 7 bases and the J segment 7 bases; nucleotides outside the gene matches: 6. The CDR3 reads CASKGGGREKLFF. The CDR3 DNA reads TGTGCCAGTAAAGGAGGGGGCCGTGAAAAACTGTTTTTT.

The chain couples TRBV18 to TRBJ1-2, with 7 bases lining up with TRBD1. Germline CDR1 KGHSH, CDR2 LQKENI. The CDR3 consists of 13 residues. Trimming at V came to 2 bases and at J to 7 bases, leaving 4 bases not matched to a gene. The CDR3 reads CASSPRGPGGYTF. The CDR3 DNA follows: TGTGCCAGCTCACCAAGGGGGCCCGGTGGCTACACCTTC.

The chain employs TRBV9 and TRBJ1-1, with D maybe TRBD1 (6 bases). The germline gives CDR1 SGDLS, CDR2 YYNGEE. The V end was cut by 1 base, the J end by 3 bases, with 13 bases between. This CDR3 is built from 15 residues. CDR3 in DNA: TGTGCCAGCAGCGTAAAGGGGGTAAGGGACACTGAAGCTTTCTTT. Protein: CASSVKGVRDTEAFF.

This sequence joins TRBV7-2 and TRBJ2-7; TRBD1 is a possible D gene (5 bases). V lost 3 bases to trimming and J lost 2 bases, with 14 bases between them. The CDR3 loop spans 15 amino acids. CDR1 is SGHTA and CDR2 is FQGNSA in the germline V gene. The CDR3 coding sequence is TGTGCCAGCAGCTTCTGGGGCGAGGAAGCCTACGAGCAGTACTTC. It is translated as CASSFWGEEAYEQYF. The full variable domain, rest sourced from reference TRBV7-2 and TRBJ2-7, is GAGVSQSPSNKVTEKGKDVELRCDPISGHTALYWYRQSLGQGLEFLIYFQGNSAPDKSGLPSDRFSAERTGGSVSTLTIQRTQQEDSAVYLCASSFWGEEAYEQYFGPGTRLTVT.